The present entry profiles one T cell receptor (beta chain) with its context. The antigen is unknown. The sample belongs to a study of tumor and adjacent non-tumor tissue in lung cancer. Looking at the study overall: Aged roughly 30 to 76 years, patients included 9 to 11 men and a few women with stage I to III disease. General observations from the study: Significantly higher TCR diversity was found in tumor than normal lung. Patients with more diverse tumor TCRs had worse survival. Top 100 clones took a larger repertoire share in normal lung.

The ends lost 8 bases at V and 6 bases at J; junction bases unmatched: 14. The CDR3 loop spans 16 amino acids. TCRbeta libraries were built with three rounds of nested PCR, modified from ARM-PCR. TCRdb re-derived calls from the multiplex PCR reads in MiXCR, one entry per CDR3 protein. This table has 90,000 to 100,000 distinct CDR3 sequences, 80% appearing once. The template was RNA from unsorted bulk tissue. The normal lung tissue was taken more than 3 cm from the tumor edge. The chain joins TRBV12-3 or TRBV12-4 to TRBJ2-2, with 8 positions matching TRBD2. The TCR sequence derives from a man in his 60s with small cell lung cancer. What was sequenced was distant non-tumor lung tissue. Written as DNA, the CDR3 is TGTGCCAGCTGTCTCCGGGGGGGAGGACCCCCCGGGGAGCTGTTTTTT. This encodes CASCLRGGGPPGELFF.